This TCR beta chain was profiled in a study of memory CD4+ T cells and cytomegalovirus serostatus. Sequencing was performed with immunoSEQ multiplex PCR; in TCRdb, only in-frame clones are kept and a portion is missing. The sample yields about 58,000 clones, more than 65% seen once. The sort gate was single viable CD3+CD4+CD8-CD45RO+ cells for memory CD4+ T cells. The specimen sequenced was memory CD4+ T cells from blood. This receptor was obtained from an adult in good health and CMV-seronegative. Some clones in this sample may be carry-over from other donors' samples.

The CDR3 DNA is TGTGCCAGCAGCCTACCTGGGACAGGGGGCCGGGAGACCCAGTACTTC. It yields the protein CASSLPGTGGRETQYF. J is TRBJ2-5 and V is TRBV2, with 12 nucleotides matching TRBD1. CDR3 length: 16 amino acids. In germline, CDR1 is SNHLY, CDR2 FYNNEI. V gave up 6 bases and J gave up 5 bases; unmatched junction bases: 10.